This entry is about one T cell receptor (beta chain). Its recognized antigen is unknown. No base qualities exist here, and no much larger clone lies one base off it. Using the deep immunoSEQ assay, TCR CDR3 regions were amplified from genomic DNA by multiplex PCR. Genomic DNA extracted from each cell subset was distributed evenly over all wells of several immunoSEQ 96-well plates, and each plate served as one replicate. For sorted subsets, approximately 210 ng genomic DNA, equal to 25,000 to 35,000 T cell genomes, was loaded into each replicate PCR. Purified libraries were measured with a Qubit 3.0 fluorometer, size-checked on a Bioanalyzer 2100, and measured again with the KAPA Library Quantification kit. A separate single-read 150-cycle Illumina NextSeq 550 flow cell was used to sequence each immunoSEQ 96-well plate. The authors processed their data as follows. Because only junctional sequences without quality scores were contained in the immunoSEQ output, filtering matching that applied to full-length reads could not be performed. Sequences were annotated with PyIR, a Python wrapper for IgBLAST v1.9, using IMGT germline references to assign V/J genes and CDR3. Any read was removed if the V/J assignment was weak (E-value above 1e-6), the CDR3 was missing, or the read contained stop codons, out-of-frame junctions, or ambiguous translated residues. V3J clonotypes were defined as sequences sharing the same inferred V gene, J gene, and CDR3 amino acid sequence. To compute the percentage overlap between repertoires, the number of shared unique clonotypes was divided by the size of the smaller repertoire. RTK rarefaction, the Chao1 estimator, and Recon v2.1 estimates of unobserved clonotypes were used to assess repertoire richness. OLGA was used to compute generation probabilities for all TCRbeta clonotypes that the gDNA method yielded from several donors. Entries here come from immuneACCESS through TCRdb and include only in-frame sequences with V and J called. Some clones fail to appear in such tables; in the studies checked, an unresolved V gene covers under half of the shortfall, and the cause of the remainder is unknown. V and J calls and clone size are as listed in that table; D and trimming were resolved from the DNA. Recorded for this sample are about 2.1 million clones; approximately 92% of them occurred a single time. The ten biggest clones cover about 1.6% of the sample.

CD8 naive samples were CD45RO-negative cells positively selected for CCR7, giving a CD45RA+CCR7+ population that excluded TemRA cells. The donors were healthy, HIV-negative adults who had no recently reported acute infections or vaccinations. Every donor was a Caucasian adult residing in Nashville, Tennessee, USA. Blood was collected by leukapheresis, and PBMCs were isolated by Ficoll-Histopaque density gradient centrifugation and then cryopreserved in liquid nitrogen vapor phase. Analytical flow cytometry was used to check the purity and quantity of every magnetically sorted T cell population. Genomic DNA was isolated from every sorted fraction and measured by UV absorbance on a Nanodrop 2000c. The data stem from a study of shared clonotypes between healthy human individuals (TCRdb year 2020). Notes on the research overall: Three men and two women, aged 18 to 49 years, made up the cohort. For each donor, three plates each were used for CD4 naive and CD4 memory, two plates were used for CD8 naive, and one plate was used for CD8 memory. The study deeply sequenced blood TCR repertoires of five healthy adults to estimate repertoire size and the extent of clonotype sharing between individuals. Libraries were prepared and TCR repertoires were sequenced by different laboratories using diverse techniques, in order to increase sequencing depth and limit assay-specific biases. Each donor's leukapheresis produced roughly between roughly 0.85 and 10 billion PBMCs.

Study-wide findings and limitations: Only blood was sampled, and tissue TCR repertoires likely differ from those in blood. Clonotypes shared by all four sorted-subset donors showed higher generation probabilities than non-shared clonotypes. Across a few donors, about 5.2% of naive CD4, roughly 3.4% of naive CD8, roughly 2.3% of memory CD4, and about 0.4% of memory CD8 clonotypes were shared. Even with the large sequencing depth, rarefaction of the sorted-subset datasets indicated that sequencing was incomplete. Estimated clonotype richness was generally larger for naive than for memory subsets. Pairwise subsampling indicated that sequencing depth was expected to affect the degree of clonotype sharing among donors. Because the study included a small number of donors, the genetic and exposure-history diversity represented was limited.

CDR1 and CDR2 are drawn from the germline V gene: MNHEY, SVGAGI. Counted from cysteine to phenylalanine, this CDR3 has 14 amino acids. Of the read, only the CDR3 DNA is kept; its 42 bases are in frame from base 1. The germline V and J ends show losses of 5 bases and 7 bases respectively, and no gene match explains 9 bases of the junction. The TCR sequence derives from a young man in good health. Some clones in this sample may be carry-over from other donors' samples. The sequence links TRBV6-5 to TRBJ1-2; TRBD1 lines up with 8 middle nucleotides. Sequencing was performed on naive CD8+ T cells from PBMCs. The sample's cell subset or site label, in plain terms: CD45RA+CCR7+. The CDR3 sequence is CASSPTGARAGYTF. The DNA is as follows: TGTGCCAGCAGTCCGACAGGGGCCCGAGCTGGCTACACCTTC.